This paragraph reports one T cell receptor beta chain. Each PCR received spiked synthetic TCR analog templates. Produced via immunoSEQ multiplex PCR; TCRdb's table is partial and in-frame only. The sample has tens of thousands of clones, about nine tenths seen once. Indicated time point: peripheral blood 6 weeks after treatment start. This record belongs to a study of PD-L1 blockade in urothelial cancer. In the study overall: About 90% of the 29 patients were men who had bladder-origin urothelial cancer. Blood was analyzed 3 weeks (second dose) and 6 weeks after treatment start.

V gave up 4 bases and J gave up 0 bases, with 16 bases separating them. The CDR3 runs to 17 residues. The V gene's germline CDR1 is SGHNT and CDR2 YYREEE (reference sequence). The receptor comes from a man between 60 and 75 years old with urothelial cancer. The sample here was PBMCs, taken around atezolizumab (anti-PD-L1) treatment. J is TRBJ1-4 and V is TRBV5-4, with D maybe TRBD1 (5 bases). The CDR3 DNA follows: TGTGCCAGCAGCCGGATGAACCGGGGGACAACTAATGAAAAACTGTTTTTT. This encodes CASSRMNRGTTNEKLFF.